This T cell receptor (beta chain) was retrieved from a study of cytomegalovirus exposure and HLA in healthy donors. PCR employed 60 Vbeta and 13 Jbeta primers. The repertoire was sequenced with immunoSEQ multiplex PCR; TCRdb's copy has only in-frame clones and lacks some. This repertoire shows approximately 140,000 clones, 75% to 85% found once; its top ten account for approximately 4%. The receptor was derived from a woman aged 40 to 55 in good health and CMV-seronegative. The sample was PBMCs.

The CDR3 nucleotides are TGTGCCAGCAGCTTGACTAGCGGGAGGGGTGATGAGCAGTTCTTC. This translates into CASSLTSGRGDEQFF. The J gene is TRBJ2-1, the V gene TRBV7-9; 14 nucleotides align to TRBD2. V trimming: 3 bases; J trimming: 8 bases; junction bases outside the gene matches: 3. CDR1 and CDR2 (germline): SEHNR, FQNEAQ (reference sequence). CDR3 length: 15 residues.